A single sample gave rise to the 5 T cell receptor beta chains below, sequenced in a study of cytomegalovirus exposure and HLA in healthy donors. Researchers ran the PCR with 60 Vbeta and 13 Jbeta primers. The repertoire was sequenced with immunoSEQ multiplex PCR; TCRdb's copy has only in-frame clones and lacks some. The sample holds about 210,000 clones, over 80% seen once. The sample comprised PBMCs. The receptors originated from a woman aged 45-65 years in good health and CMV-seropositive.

CDR3 bases: TGTGCCAGCAGCGTAGGAGGGAACTCCTACAATGAGCAGTTCTTC. Translating gives CASSVGGNSYNEQFF. This chain uses TRBV9 with TRBJ2-1; D might be TRBD2 (5 bases). The CDR3 extends over 15 amino acids. Per germline, CDR1 SGDLS and CDR2 YYNGEE. Trimming left V 0 bases short and J 0 bases short, with 7 bases between.

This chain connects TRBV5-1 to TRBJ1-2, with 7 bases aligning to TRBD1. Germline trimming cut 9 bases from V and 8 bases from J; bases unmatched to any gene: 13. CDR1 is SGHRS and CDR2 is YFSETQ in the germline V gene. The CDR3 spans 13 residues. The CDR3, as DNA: TGCGCCAAATCCCCAGGGGGAACGGGAGGCTACACCTTC. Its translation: CAKSPGGTGGYTF.

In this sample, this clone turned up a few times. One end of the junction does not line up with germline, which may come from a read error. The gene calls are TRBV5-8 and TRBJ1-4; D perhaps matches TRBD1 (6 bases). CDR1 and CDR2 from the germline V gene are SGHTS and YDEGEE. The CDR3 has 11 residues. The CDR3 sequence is CASSYPRQVVF. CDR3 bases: TGTGCCAGCAGCTACCCGCGACAGGTGGTTTTT.

As DNA, the CDR3 is TGTGCCAGCAGCTCATACAGGGGGGAGCAGTACTTC. It specifies CASSSYRGEQYF. The rearrangement uses TRBV7-2 and TRBJ2-7; 8 bases fit TRBD1. The CDR3 is 12 residues long. V dropped 4 bases and J dropped 7; count of bases not matched to a gene: 3. Germline V gene lookup returns CDR1 SGHTA and CDR2 FQGNSA.

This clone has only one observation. The CDR3, as DNA: TGTGCCAGCAGATTCGCCCGGGGAGAAAACAATGAGCAGTTCTTC. This encodes CASRFARGENNEQFF. V gene TRBV6-5 combines with J gene TRBJ2-1; D is perhaps TRBD2 (5 bases). Trimming stripped 6 bases from V and 5 bases from J, with 17 bases between. The CDR3 consists of 15 residues. The germline V gene has CDR1 MNHEY and CDR2 SVGAGI.